The rows below give T cell receptor beta chains drawn from one sample of a study of response to subunit inactivated influenza vaccine. In TCRdb, the RT-PCR reads were re-called with MiXCR into one record per CDR3 protein. The sample lists a few hundred thousand distinct CDR3 sequences, over 20% occurring once. The sample here was PBMCs from blood, taken less than 22 months after vaccination. The receptor source for this set is a man between 50 and 69 years old who received an inactivated influenza vaccine. Both conserved end residues are part of each CDR3. D genes are given only for firm matches. The size of a clone is reported for some rows only, either as once, few or many, or as a class for expanded clones.

length,D,size,J,V,DNA,CDR3
15,-,-,TRBJ2-2,TRBV28,TGTGCCAGCAGTTTAGGAGGCATAAACACCGGGGAGCTGTTTTTT,CASSLGGINTGELFF
13,-,few,TRBJ2-1,TRBV2,TGTGCCAGCATCGGCGGGGAATACAATGAGCAGTTCTTC,CASIGGEYNEQFF
14,-,many,TRBJ1-1,TRBV7-9,TGTGCCAGCAGCCTAGTGCAGGGCCCCACTGAAGCTTTCTTT,CASSLVQGPTEAFF
14,-,-,TRBJ1-1,TRBV19,TGTGCCAGTAGTATAGATCCGTCGGACACTGAAGCTTTCTTT,CASSIDPSDTEAFF
17,TRBD2,-,TRBJ2-1,TRBV20-1,TGCAGTGCTAGAGGTGGCCTGTTAACGGGGGGCTACAATGAGCAGTTCTTC,CSARGGLLTGGYNEQFF
15,TRBD2,-,TRBJ2-5,TRBV4-3,TGCGCCAGCAGCCACAGACTAGCGGGAGAAGAGACCCAGTACTTC,CASSHRLAGEETQYF
13,-,-,TRBJ2-3,TRBV5-1,TGCGCCAGCAGCTCCGGAGGAGGTGATAGGCAGTATTTT,CASSSGGGDRQYF
13,-,-,TRBJ1-2,TRBV6-2/TRBV6-3,TGTGCCAGCAGCCGGGACCTGGGCTATGGCTACACCTTC,CASSRDLGYGYTF
18,TRBD1,few,TRBJ2-2,TRBV24-1,TGTGCCACCAGTGCGCTTCCAGGTGGGGGACAGAGGACCGGGGAGCTGTTTTTT,CATSALPGGGQRTGELFF
16,-,few,TRBJ1-5,TRBV4-1,TGCGCCAGCAGCCAAGTGAAGTCAGTTAGCAATCAGCCCCAGCATTTT,CASSQVKSVSNQPQHF
15,TRBD2,-,TRBJ2-1,TRBV7-9,TGTGCCAGCAGCCAGACTAGCGGGAGGGCCAATGAGCAGTTCTTC,CASSQTSGRANEQFF
16,TRBD1,few,TRBJ1-1,TRBV7-2,TGTGCCAGCAGCTTAGTAACAGGGGGTAGGAACACTGAAGCTTTCTTT,CASSLVTGGRNTEAFF
13,-,-,TRBJ1-1,TRBV7-2,TGTGCCAGCAGCAACGTCGCCCAGCTCTTAACTTTCTTT,CASSNVAQLLTFF
14,-,many,TRBJ1-5,TRBV4-3,TGCGCCAGCAGCCAAGAATTCGGGAATCAGCCCCAGCATTTT,CASSQEFGNQPQHF
12,-,few,TRBJ2-7,TRBV7-9,TGTGCCAGCAGCTTTTCAGGGCTCGAGCAGTACTTC,CASSFSGLEQYF
14,-,-,TRBJ2-1,TRBV29-1,TGCAGCGTTGCGAATCCCCCTCACTACAATGAGCAGTTATTC,CSVANPPHYNEQLF
13,-,few,TRBJ1-5,TRBV6-1,TGTGCCAGCACCACGGGGGCCGGACAGCCCCAGCATTTT,CASTTGAGQPQHF
18,-,-,TRBJ2-3,TRBV12-3/TRBV12-4,TGTGCCCGCAGTTTAGCGTCCGGGATTCCCCTCTCCACAGATACGCAGTATTTT,CARSLASGIPLSTDTQYF
13,-,-,TRBJ2-1,TRBV7-8,TGTGCCAGCAGACCCCGGGGGGCGATTGAGCAGTTCTTC,CASRPRGAIEQFF
14,-,few,TRBJ2-3,TRBV18,TGTGCCAGCTCACCAAGGTGGCTAGCGGATACGCAGTATTTT,CASSPRWLADTQYF
16,TRBD1,few,TRBJ1-3,TRBV5-4,TGTGCCAGCAGCTTGGCAGGGGGAGTCTCTGGAAACACCATATATTTT,CASSLAGGVSGNTIYF
17,-,-,TRBJ2-5,TRBV24-1,TGTGCCACCAGTGATGCCCGTTCGGGGGCTACCCAAGAGACCCAGTACTTC,CATSDARSGATQETQYF
13,-,-,TRBJ1-4,TRBV20-1,TGCAGTGCTAGTGCCGGTTTGGATGAAAAACTGTTTTTT,CSASAGLDEKLFF
13,-,-,TRBJ1-1,TRBV7-9,TGTGCCAGCACGAACCTCATGAACACTGAAGCTTTCTTT,CASTNLMNTEAFF
17,TRBD2,-,TRBJ2-1,TRBV3-1,TGTGCCAGCAGCCAAGCTCCAGCGGGAGGCTCCTACAATGAGCAGTTCTTC,CASSQAPAGGSYNEQFF
17,TRBD2,few,TRBJ2-3,TRBV5-4,TGTGCCAGCAGCTTGGTGGGGACGGGGGGGCGCACAGATACGCAGTATTTT,CASSLVGTGGRTDTQYF
16,TRBD1,few,TRBJ1-1,TRBV11-1,TGTGCCAGCAGCCCCTACAGGGGGAGTTGGAACACTGAAGCTTTCTTT,CASSPYRGSWNTEAFF
15,-,many,TRBJ1-1,TRBV7-2,TGTGCCAGCAGCTCCGGGAAGGCCCCGAGCACTGAAGCTTTCTTT,CASSSGKAPSTEAFF
13,TRBD1,-,TRBJ2-2,TRBV6-1,TGTGCCAGCAGACAGGGGAGAACCGGGGAGCTGTTTTTT,CASRQGRTGELFF
15,-,-,TRBJ2-3,TRBV4-3,TGCGCCAGCAGCCAAGACCCCATGAGCACAGATACGCAGTATTTT,CASSQDPMSTDTQYF
15,-,-,TRBJ1-3,TRBV21-1,TGTGCCAGCAGAAAGTACAGGGTCCTTGGAAACACCATATATTTT,CASRKYRVLGNTIYF
14,TRBD1,few,TRBJ1-3,TRBV5-4,TGTGCCAGCAGCCCCGGGGACAGCGGAAACACCATATATTTT,CASSPGDSGNTIYF
17,TRBD2,-,TRBJ2-1,TRBV20-1,TGCAGTGCTAGAGATCTCAGGGGAAGCGGGAGGGCGAATGAGCAGTTCTTC,CSARDLRGSGRANEQFF
14,-,few,TRBJ2-3,TRBV5-6,TGTGCCAGCAGAACCTGGGCGAACACAGATACGCAGTATTTT,CASRTWANTDTQYF
12,-,few,TRBJ1-2,TRBV6-6,TGTGCCAGCAGTTACTCTTCCTCGGGCTACACCTTC,CASSYSSSGYTF
13,-,-,TRBJ2-5,TRBV7-7,TGTGCTAGCAGCTTCTCAGGGACGGAGACCCAGTACTTC,CASSFSGTETQYF
15,-,few,TRBJ1-4,TRBV4-3,TGCGCCAGCAGCCAATTCGGGGGGAAGAATGAAAAACTGTTTTTT,CASSQFGGKNEKLFF
14,-,few,TRBJ1-2,TRBV29-1,TGCAGCGTTGAAGAGGCCCCACGCTCCTATGGCTACACCTTC,CSVEEAPRSYGYTF
15,-,few,TRBJ1-4,TRBV3-1,TGTGCCAGCAGGGGGTTGGCGGGAACTAATGAAAAACTGTTTTTT,CASRGLAGTNEKLFF
14,TRBD2,few,TRBJ2-5,TRBV29-1,TGCAGCGTTTCTACCGGGACTAGTGGTGAGACCCAGTACTTC,CSVSTGTSGETQYF
13,-,many,TRBJ1-2,TRBV10-3,TGTGCCATCAGTCTGACACCAAACTATGGCTACACCTTC,CAISLTPNYGYTF
18,-,few,TRBJ2-1,TRBV7-6,TGTGCCAGCAGCTTAGCTTGGCGGGGCCCTAGCCTTTACAATGAGCAGTTCTTC,CASSLAWRGPSLYNEQFF